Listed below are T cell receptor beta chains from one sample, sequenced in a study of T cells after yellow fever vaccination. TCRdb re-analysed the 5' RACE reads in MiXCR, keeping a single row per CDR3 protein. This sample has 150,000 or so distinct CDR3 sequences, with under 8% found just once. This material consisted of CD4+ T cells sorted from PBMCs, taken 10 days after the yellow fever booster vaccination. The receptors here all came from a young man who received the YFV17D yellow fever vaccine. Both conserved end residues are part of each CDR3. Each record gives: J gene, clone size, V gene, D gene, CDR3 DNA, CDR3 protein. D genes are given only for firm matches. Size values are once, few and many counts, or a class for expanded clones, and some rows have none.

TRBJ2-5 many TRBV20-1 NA TGCAGTGCTAGTGGGCAGAGTGGGACTCAAGAGACCCAGTACTTC CSASGQSGTQETQYF
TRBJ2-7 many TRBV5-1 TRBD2 TGCGCCAGCAGCTTGGGACTAGCGGGAGGCGAGCAGTACTTC CASSLGLAGGEQYF
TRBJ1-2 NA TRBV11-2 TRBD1 TGTGCCAGCAGCTTAATCCTTACGGGACAGGGTGACTATGGCTACACCTTC CASSLILTGQGDYGYTF
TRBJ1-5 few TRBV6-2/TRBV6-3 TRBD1 TGTGCCAGCAGTTTCCGGGACAGGGCCGGTCAGCCCCAGCATTTT CASSFRDRAGQPQHF
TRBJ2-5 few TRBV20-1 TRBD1 TGCAGTGCCATCGACAGGGGGGAACAAGAGACCCAGTACTTC CSAIDRGEQETQYF
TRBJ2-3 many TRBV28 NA TGTGCCAGCAGTCTCCCGGACTATCGGGCTACGCAGTATTTT CASSLPDYRATQYF
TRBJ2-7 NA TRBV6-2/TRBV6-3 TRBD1 TGTGCCAGCAGTATCAGCGACAGGGGGATTCCCTACGAGCAGTACTTC CASSISDRGIPYEQYF
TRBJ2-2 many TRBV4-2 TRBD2 TGTGCCAGCAGCCAGGGCTCGACTAGCGGGAACACCGGGGAGCTGTTTTTT CASSQGSTSGNTGELFF
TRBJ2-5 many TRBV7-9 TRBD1 TGTGCCAGCAGCTCCACGGGACAGGGGGCTCGGGAGACCCAGTACTTC CASSSTGQGARETQYF
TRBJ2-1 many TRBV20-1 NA TGCAGTGCTAGAGTCGGGCCCTCCTACAATGAGCAGTTCTTC CSARVGPSYNEQFF
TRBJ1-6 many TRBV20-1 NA TGCAGTGCTAGTCTGGCCGATTCACCCCTCCACTTT CSASLADSPLHF
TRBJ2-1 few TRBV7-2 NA TGTGCCAGCAGCTTAGTGCGTTTGGGTTGGGATGAGCAGTTCTTC CASSLVRLGWDEQFF
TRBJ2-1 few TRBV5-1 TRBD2 TGCGCCAGCACCCCCCCGACTAGCAACTACAATGAGCAGTTCTTC CASTPPTSNYNEQFF
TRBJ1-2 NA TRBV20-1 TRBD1 TGCAGTGCTAGGGGACAGGGGAACTATGTCTACACCTTC CSARGQGNYVYTF
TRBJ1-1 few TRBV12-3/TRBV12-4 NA TGTGCCAGCAGTACTCGACAGAGGGGCACTGAAGCTTTCTTT CASSTRQRGTEAFF
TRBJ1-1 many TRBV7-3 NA TGTGCCAGCAGCATGGGCCCAAGCAACACTGAAGCTTTCTTT CASSMGPSNTEAFF
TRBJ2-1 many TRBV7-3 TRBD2 TGTGCCAGCAGCTCCTTAGCGGGAGTTTTAAATGAGCAGTTCTTC CASSSLAGVLNEQFF
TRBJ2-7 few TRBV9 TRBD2 TGTGCCAGCAGCGTAGAGACTAGCGGGAGGCAGTACTTC CASSVETSGRQYF
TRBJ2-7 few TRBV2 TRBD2 TGTGCCAGCCAGCTTGGGACTAGCGGTAACGAGCAGTACTTC CASQLGTSGNEQYF
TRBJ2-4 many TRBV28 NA TGTGCCAGCAGTTTATTCCGGTCCTTTAGGGCCAAAAACATTCAGTACTTC CASSLFRSFRAKNIQYF
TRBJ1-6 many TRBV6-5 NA TGTGCCACCCATACGGGGAACTCACCCCTCCACTTT CATHTGNSPLHF
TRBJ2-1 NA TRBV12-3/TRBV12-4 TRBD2 TGTGCCAGCAGTCTCGGGACTAGCGGGGCCCGGTTCTTC CASSLGTSGARFF
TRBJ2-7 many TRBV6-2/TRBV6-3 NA TGTGCCAGCAGCTTGACCCACGTCGGCCCGCCGTACTTC CASSLTHVGPPYF
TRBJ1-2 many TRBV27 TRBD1 TGTGCCAGCAGTGCAAGCGGACAGGGCCTTAACTATGGCTACACCTTC CASSASGQGLNYGYTF
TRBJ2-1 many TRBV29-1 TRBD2 TGCAGCGCAAAGTTGCGGGAGACCTACAATGAGCAGTTCTTC CSAKLRETYNEQFF
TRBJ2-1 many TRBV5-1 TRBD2 TGCGCCAGCAGCCCGACTAGCGGGAGAATAAATGAGCAGTTCTTC CASSPTSGRINEQFF
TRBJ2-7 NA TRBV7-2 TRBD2 TGTGCCAGCAGCTTACTAGCGGGCCGCGAGCAGTACTTC CASSLLAGREQYF
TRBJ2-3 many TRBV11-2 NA TGTGCCAGCAGCTTAGGACAGGTTGATACGCAGTATTTT CASSLGQVDTQYF
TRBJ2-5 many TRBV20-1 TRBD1 TGCAGTGCTAGGGGGACAGCGAAAGAGACCCAGTACTTC CSARGTAKETQYF
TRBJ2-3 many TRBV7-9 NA TGTGCCAGCAGCGCATCAGGGACAGATACGCAGTATTTT CASSASGTDTQYF
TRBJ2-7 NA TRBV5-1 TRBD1 TGCGCCAGCAGCCCAGGGACAGCCCGTTCCTACGAGCAGTACTTC CASSPGTARSYEQYF
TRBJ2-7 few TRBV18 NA TGTGCCAGCTCACCAGGTTGGGCCGAACTCTACGAGCAGTACTTC CASSPGWAELYEQYF
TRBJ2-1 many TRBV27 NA TGTGCCAGCAGTCTTGATAGCTTCCCCGTTACTGAGCAGTTCTTC CASSLDSFPVTEQFF
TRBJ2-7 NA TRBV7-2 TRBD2 TGTGCCAGCAGCTTAGTTTCGAGCGGGAGGGATACCTACGAGCAGTACTTC CASSLVSSGRDTYEQYF
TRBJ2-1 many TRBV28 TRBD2 TGTGCCAGCAGCATCGACAGGACTAGCGGGAGTGGGCAGTTCTTC CASSIDRTSGSGQFF
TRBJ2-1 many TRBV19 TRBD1 TGTGCCAGTAGTGACTTGAGTAGGACAGGGTCGAATGAGCAGTTCTTC CASSDLSRTGSNEQFF